This TCR beta chain was observed in a study of cytomegalovirus exposure and HLA in healthy donors. Regarding this clone: What it recognizes is unknown.

The CDR3 is made up of 16 amino acids. Trimming cost V 6 bases and J 1 base; bases outside gene matches: 7. Looked up from germline, CDR1 is MNHNY and CDR2 is SVGAGI (reference sequence). The PCR employed 60 Vbeta primers together with 13 Jbeta primers. The table came from immunoSEQ multiplex PCR; TCRdb's copy has only in-frame clones and leaves some out. The table has about 160,000 clones, approximately 86% seen once. Study findings and constraints: Several V segments, TRBV6-2 and TRBV6-3 among them, could not be told apart and were dropped. Productive rates of about 87% or about 30% were seen for most TCR beta V segments in an earlier analysis. HLA restriction was apparent for most CMV-associated TCR beta chains in a later analysis. Researchers catalogued 160 or so TCR beta chains as cytomegalovirus-associated.

Sequencing input: PBMCs. V usage is TRBV6-6 and J usage is TRBJ2-2, with TRBD2 matching 8 bases. This TCR was sampled from a woman under 30 in good health and CMV-seronegative. The CDR3 reads CASSPRLAMNTGELFF. The CDR3 nucleotides are TGTGCCAGCAGCCCGCGACTAGCGATGAACACCGGGGAGCTGTTTTTT.